This T cell receptor beta chain was captured by sequencing in a study of blood T cell repertoires in COVID-19. This clone was detected once. Assay: immunoSEQ multiplex PCR; the TCRdb copy retains only in-frame clones and omits some. The sample lists 300,000 to 500,000 clones; roughly 90% were seen once. CDR3 size: 20 residues. Germline lookup yields CDR1 GTSNPN and CDR2 SVGIG (reference sequence). The junction had 19 bases not matched to a gene; V was cut back by 0 bases and J by 7 bases. Material: PBMCs or T cells enriched from blood (not recorded which). The chain uses TRBV30 and TRBJ1-6; 9 bases match TRBD1. This receptor was taken from a woman aged 25-40 years with acute COVID-19. DNA for the CDR3: TGTGCCTGGAGTGTATCCGGAGGGACAGGGCAGTTCATGAGAAATTCACCCCTCCACTTT. It is translated as CAWSVSGGTGQFMRNSPLHF. Together with reference TRBV30 and TRBJ1-6, the CDR3 gives the full variable domain: SQTIHQWPATLVQPVGSPLSLECTVEGTSNPNLYWYRQAAGRGLQLLFYSVGIGQISSEVPQNLSASRPQDRQFILSSKKLLLSDSGFYLCAWSVSGGTGQFMRNSPLHFGNGTRLTVT.